Below, 22 T cell receptor beta chains from the same sample are listed, as sequenced in a study of human T cells and chemical hapten exposure. As to time point: pre-sensitization, week 0. Treatment in this sample: therapeutic diphenylcyclopropenone sensitization with weekly scalp DPC. TCRdb fed the RACE reads into MiXCR, producing one record per CDR3 protein. The data hold 200,000 to 300,000 distinct CDR3 sequences, with about 9% observed a single time. The sequencing used whole blood, collected in connection with sensitization to the hapten diphenylcyclopropenone (DPC). These receptors all come from a woman aged 40 to 49 with alopecia areata. Some clones in this sample may be carry-over from other donors' samples.

This clonotype showed up just a few times. The chain carries TRBV7-2 and TRBJ2-5; no clear D gene. CDR1 and CDR2 from the germline V gene are SGHTA and FQGNSA. This CDR3 region has 12 residues. V gave up 5 bases and J gave up 0 bases, with 4 bases separating them. The chain's CDR3 is CASSTNQETQYF. The CDR3 DNA reads as TGTGCCAGCAGCACCAACCAAGAGACCCAGTACTTC.

This clonotype was recorded many times. CDR3 DNA sequence: TGCAGTGCTAGTGAGGGGGCGGACTATGGCTACACCTTC. Its translation: CSASEGADYGYTF. This rearrangement joins TRBV20-1 to TRBJ1-2; 7 nucleotides match TRBD1. The CDR3 covers 13 residues. V shed 3 bases, J shed 3 bases, and the junction held 4 bases outside the gene matches. Germline V gene sequence: CDR1 DFQATT, CDR2 SNEGSKA (reference sequence).

This chain joins TRBV28 and TRBJ2-5; D is tentatively TRBD1 or TRBD2 (5 bases each). In germline, CDR1 is MDHEN, CDR2 SYDVKM. The length of the CDR3 is 15 residues. With 5 bases removed from V and 5 bases from J, the gap between germline ends came to 18 bases. CDR3 DNA sequence: TGTGCCAGCAGTCCGTTGGGCTCTTGGGGGGAGACCCAGTACTTC. Protein product: CASSPLGSWGETQYF. Together with reference TRBV28 and TRBJ2-5, the CDR3 gives the full variable domain: DVKVTQSSRYLVKRTGEKVFLECVQDMDHENMFWYRQDPGLGLRLIYFSYDVKMKEKGDIPEGYSVSREKKERFSLILESASTNQTSMYLCASSPLGSWGETQYFGPGTRLLVL.

This clonotype has just a few counts. This chain connects TRBV19 to TRBJ2-1, with 13 bases matching TRBD2. This CDR3 has 16 amino acids. CDR1 and CDR2 (germline): LNHDA, SQIVND (reference sequence). The V gene end was trimmed by 2 bases and the J gene end by 5 bases; junction bases not matched to a gene: 3. CDR3 DNA sequence: TGTGCCAGTAGTATATTCGGGACTAGCGGGAACAATGAGCAGTTCTTC. Translated, it gives CASSIFGTSGNNEQFF.

This clonotype was detected ten times or more. The rearrangement uses TRBV20-1 and TRBJ2-2; D assignment may be TRBD1 or TRBD2 (5 bases each). V lost 6 bases to trimming and J lost 1 base, with 15 bases between them. Germline CDR1 is DFQATT and CDR2 is SNEGSKA (reference sequence). The CDR3 covers 15 residues. In DNA form, the CDR3 reads TGCAGTGCCAAGCCCATGGGACGGAACACCGGGGAGCTGTTTTTT. This translates into CSAKPMGRNTGELFF.

This clonotype was counted a few times. The chain is built from TRBV20-1 and TRBJ2-6; D not resolved. Trimming pared 0 bases from V and 1 base from J, leaving 10 bases between. The CDR3 contains 16 residues. From germline, CDR1 is DFQATT and CDR2 SNEGSKA (reference sequence). The CDR3 nucleotides read TGCAGTGCTAGAGATCCGGGTCGATCTGGGGCCAACGTCCTGACTTTC. Its translation is CSARDPGRSGANVLTF.

This clonotype has a count of ten or more. The J gene is TRBJ1-2, the V gene TRBV7-9; D is uncertain. The ends were cut back, 2 bases at V and 4 bases at J, with 8 bases in the middle. The CDR3 runs to 13 residues. From germline, CDR1 is SEHNR and CDR2 FQNEAQ (reference sequence). CDR3 nucleotide sequence: TGTGCCAGCAGCTTATCGACCGTCTATGGCTACACCTTC. Encoded protein: CASSLSTVYGYTF.

This clonotype was recorded many times. The V call is TRBV29-1, the J call TRBJ2-5; 7 nucleotides match TRBD2. The germline V gene encodes CDR1 SQVTM and CDR2 ANQGSEA. V shed 5 bases and J 1 base; nucleotides not matched to a gene: 4. CDR3 length equals 13 residues. The CDR3 loop reads CSVQRDAQETQYF. CDR3 bases: TGCAGCGTTCAGCGGGACGCCCAAGAGACCCAGTACTTC.

This clonotype was detected a few times. The chain joins TRBV6-2 or TRBV6-3 to TRBJ2-7, with 14 nucleotides matching TRBD2. This CDR3 region has 18 residues. V was clipped by 2 bases and J by 7 bases; unmatched bases: 13. Germline CDR1 and CDR2: MNHEY and SVGEGT. The CDR3 DNA is TGTGCCAGCAGTTACCGAGGACTAGCGGGAGGAGGTTCCGGGGAGCAGTACTTC. Amino acid sequence: CASSYRGLAGGGSGEQYF.

This clonotype was counted only a few times. The V gene is TRBV10-3, the J gene TRBJ2-1; possibly TRBD2 for D (6 bases). The length of the CDR3 is 14 residues. Germline CDR1 ENHRY, CDR2 SYGVKD. V was shortened by 3 bases and J by 6 bases, with 12 bases between the two germline ends. DNA for the CDR3: TGTGCCATCAGTGAACGGGACTTGGGCAATGAGCAGTTCTTC. Translating gives CAISERDLGNEQFF.

Turning to this clonotype: Germline and junction disagree at one end, which may indicate a read error. The gene calls are TRBV5-1 and TRBJ2-1, with a possible D match to TRBD2 (5 bases). The CDR3 runs to 15 residues. The germline gives CDR1 SGHRS, CDR2 YFSETQ. The CDR3 reads CASTLEGYSHNEQFF. The CDR3 DNA reads as TGCGCCAGCACCCTAGAGGGTTACTCCCACAATGAGCAGTTCTTC.

The V call is TRBV20-1, the J call TRBJ2-7; 10 bases are a match to TRBD2. The V segment lost 4 bases and the J segment 2 bases; nucleotides outside the gene matches: 5. The germline V gene encodes CDR1 DFQATT and CDR2 SNEGSKA (reference sequence). CDR3 length: 14 residues. CDR3 protein: CSANQREGAYEQYF. DNA for the CDR3: TGCAGTGCTAATCAGCGGGAGGGGGCCTACGAGCAGTACTTC.

This clonotype was counted ten times or more. V is TRBV7-9 and J is TRBJ1-5; D gene uncertain. The CDR3 has 12 residues. The ends were cut back, 1 base at V and 8 bases at J, with 6 bases in the middle. Germline CDR1 is SEHNR and CDR2 is FQNEAQ (reference sequence). CDR3 sequence: CASSLGLKPQHF. The CDR3 nucleotides read TGTGCCAGCAGCTTAGGGTTGAAGCCCCAGCATTTT.

The rearrangement links TRBV9 to TRBJ2-5, with TRBD2 as a possible D gene (5 bases). Germline CDR1 reads SGDLS; CDR2 reads YYNGEE. The CDR3 is 14 amino acids. V lost 4 bases and J 1 base, leaving 11 bases between the germline ends. Here the CDR3 reads CASSPAGFQETQYF. CDR3 sequence (DNA): TGTGCCAGCAGCCCGGCGGGCTTCCAAGAGACCCAGTACTTC.

This chain links TRBV6-2 or TRBV6-3 with TRBJ2-3; tentative D call: TRBD1 (5 bases). This CDR3 spans 12 amino acids. Germline-derived CDR1 and CDR2 are MNHEY and SVGEGT. Trimming cost V 9 bases and J 2 bases, with 9 bases left between them. DNA for the CDR3: TGTGCCAGTCGACAGCTCACAGATACGCAGTATTTT. It yields the protein CASRQLTDTQYF.

This clonotype was seen a few times. The chain combines TRBV7-6 with TRBJ2-7, with D hard to call. V was pared by 0 bases and J by 4 bases, with 7 bases between. The CDR3 is 13 amino acids. Germline-derived CDR1 and CDR2 are SGHVS and FNYEAQ. CDR3 in amino acids: CASSLANRYEQYF. The CDR3 region has the DNA TGTGCCAGCAGCTTAGCGAACCGTTACGAGCAGTACTTC.

J is TRBJ1-4 and V is TRBV12-3 or TRBV12-4; perhaps TRBD1 as D (5 bases). Trimming removed 2 bases at V and 8 bases at J, with 18 bases between. The CDR3 length is 16 residues. CDR3 coding DNA: TGTGCCAGCAGTTTATGGTGGGGCAGCTACGCGGAAAAACTGTTTTTT. Its translation is CASSLWWGSYAEKLFF.

This clonotype has more than one count but fewer than ten. CDR3 amino acids: CASSSSGTTDTQYF. The CDR3 region has the DNA TGTGCCAGCAGCTCCTCCGGGACCACAGATACGCAGTATTTT. This chain joins TRBV7-2 and TRBJ2-3; D possibly matches TRBD1 or TRBD2 (5 bases each). V was clipped by 4 bases and J by 2 bases, with 10 bases between them. CDR3 size: 14 residues. Germline CDR1 reads SGHTA; CDR2 reads FQGNSA. Supplemented by reference TRBV7-2 and TRBJ2-3, the full variable domain reads GAGVSQSPSNKVTEKGKDVELRCDPISGHTALYWYRQSLGQGLEFLIYFQGNSAPDKSGLPSDRFSAERTGGSVSTLTIQRTQQEDSAVYLCASSSSGTTDTQYFGPGTRLTVL.

The sample holds a few counts of this clonotype. The gene calls are TRBV7-9 and TRBJ2-4; no clear D gene. Looked up from germline, CDR1 is SEHNR and CDR2 is FQNEAQ (reference sequence). V lost 1 base and J lost 5, with 9 bases in between. This CDR3 is built from 14 residues. The CDR3 is CASSLGSPENIQYF. The DNA for the CDR3 is TGTGCCAGCAGCTTAGGTAGCCCGGAAAACATTCAGTACTTC.

This clonotype was picked up a small number of times. The V call is TRBV7-2, the J call TRBJ2-7; D is unclear. The germline V gene encodes CDR1 SGHTA and CDR2 FQGNSA. This CDR3 is 13 amino acids long. V was cut by 5 bases and J by 2 bases, with 10 bases left in between. The CDR3 sequence: CASSDPPAYEQYF. The CDR3 nucleotides are TGTGCCAGCAGCGACCCCCCGGCCTACGAGCAGTACTTC.

This clonotype was counted between two and nine times. V usage is TRBV7-2 and J usage is TRBJ2-1; 10 bases line up with TRBD1. This CDR3 spans 13 amino acids. CDR1 and CDR2 from the germline V gene are SGHTA and FQGNSA. After removal of 8 bases from V and 6 bases from J, the junction contained 4 bases not matched to a gene. The CDR3 sequence: CASGGQGINEQFF. CDR3 coding DNA: TGTGCCAGCGGGGGACAGGGGATCAATGAGCAGTTCTTC.

This sequence joins TRBV20-1 and TRBJ2-1; D could derive from TRBD1 or TRBD2 (6 bases each). With 3 bases removed from V and 10 bases from J, the gap between germline ends came to 19 bases. There are 14 residues in the CDR3. Looked up from germline, CDR1 is DFQATT and CDR2 is SNEGSKA (reference sequence). CDR3 loop: CSASLGGLSSEQFF. CDR3 DNA: TGCAGTGCTAGTTTGGGGGGCCTTTCCTCGGAGCAGTTCTTC.